The rows below give T cell receptor beta chains drawn from one sample of a study of T cell responses to AZD1222 COVID-19 vaccine. Profiling relied on immunoSEQ multiplex PCR, and the TCRdb table lists in-frame clones only, not all of them. The sample gives 80,000 to 100,000 clones, 75% to 90% of which show up once; more than 2% is in the top ten. The specimen was peripheral blood, collected 28 days after the second AZD1222 dose. The origin of the receptors is an adult who received the AZD1222 COVID-19 vaccine. Each CDR3 is given with its conserved first and last residue. A D gene is named only where the DNA matches it firmly. Only part of the rows carry a size: once, few, many, or a class if the clone is expanded.

cdr3_aa cdr3_nt clone_size v_call d_call cdr3_length j_call
CASSEGRGSEAFF TGTGCCAGCAGTGAGGGGCGCGGGTCTGAAGCTTTCTTT . TRBV2 . 13 TRBJ1-1
CASSFSGGYTDTQYF TGTGCCAGCAGCTTCTCCGGGGGGTACACAGATACGCAGTATTTT . TRBV11-3 TRBD2 15 TRBJ2-3
CAISEMNFSYEQYF TGTGCCATCAGTGAGATGAACTTCTCCTACGAGCAGTACTTC . TRBV10-3 . 14 TRBJ2-7
CASSVASGVGEQFF TGTGCCAGCAGCGTAGCATCCGGGGTCGGTGAGCAGTTCTTC . TRBV9 . 14 TRBJ2-1
CSAWRTHGYTF TGCAGTGCTTGGCGGACTCATGGCTACACCTTC . TRBV20-1 . 11 TRBJ1-2
CASSPARTGWNTEAFF TGTGCCAGCAGCCCGGCTCGGACAGGGTGGAACACTGAAGCTTTCTTT . TRBV7-8 TRBD1 16 TRBJ1-1
CASSLSGSVIDEQFF TGTGCCAGCAGCTTAAGCGGGAGCGTTATCGATGAGCAGTTCTTC . TRBV11-1 TRBD2 15 TRBJ2-1
CATSDFVGGVETQYF TGTGCCACCAGTGATTTTGTGGGCGGGGTCGAGACCCAGTACTTC . TRBV24-1 . 15 TRBJ2-5
CASSETDPVSNTEAFF TGTGCCAGCAGTGAAACGGATCCCGTTTCGAACACTGAAGCTTTCTTT . TRBV2 . 16 TRBJ1-1
CAIAPGQAVSRSLAQYF TGTGCCATCGCACCGGGACAGGCAGTTTCTCGTTCTCTAGCACAGTATTTT . TRBV10-3 TRBD1 17 TRBJ2-3
CASETGTGAHEQYF TGTGCCAGCGAAACCGGGACAGGGGCCCACGAGCAGTACTTC few TRBV2 TRBD1 14 TRBJ2-7
CASSLAASDRTDTQYF TGCGCCAGCAGCTTGGCGGCTAGCGATCGCACAGATACGCAGTATTTT . TRBV5-1 . 16 TRBJ2-3
CASSQTSGNNEQFF TGCGCCAGCAGTCAAACTAGCGGGAACAATGAGCAGTTCTTC . TRBV23-1 TRBD2 14 TRBJ2-1
CASSLTWEGYNEQFF TGTGCCAGCAGCTTAACATGGGAGGGTTACAATGAGCAGTTCTTC . TRBV11-2 TRBD2 15 TRBJ2-1
CASSIARGVEAFF TGTGCCAGTAGTATCGCTAGAGGGGTTGAAGCTTTCTTT . TRBV19 . 13 TRBJ1-1
CASSGEKNLNSPLHF TGTGCCAGCAGCGGTGAGAAAAATCTTAATTCACCCCTCCACTTT . TRBV9 . 15 TRBJ1-6
CASSESGSEANVLTF TGTGCCAGCAGTGAATCAGGTTCTGAAGCCAACGTCCTGACTTTC . TRBV6-1 . 15 TRBJ2-6
CASSGTSGGYTGELFF TGTGCCAGCAGTGGCACTAGCGGGGGTTACACCGGGGAGCTGTTTTTT . TRBV2 TRBD2 16 TRBJ2-2
CASSLNLAGGASEAFF TGTGCCAGCAGCTTAAATCTGGCAGGGGGCGCCTCTGAAGCTTTCTTT . TRBV7-3 TRBD1 16 TRBJ1-1
CASSLGGDGYTF TGTGCCAGCAGCTTGGGGGGGGATGGCTACACCTTC . TRBV5-4 . 12 TRBJ1-2
CASSKPRDTQYF TGTGCCAGCAGCAAACCCCGGGATACGCAGTATTTT . TRBV7-2 . 12 TRBJ2-3
CASGLTGGSQPQHF TGTGCTAGTGGACTGACAGGGGGAAGTCAGCCCCAGCATTTT . TRBV12-5 TRBD1 14 TRBJ1-5
CATHPRGTRNQPQHF TGTGCCACACACCCCCGTGGCACTAGGAATCAGCCCCAGCATTTT . TRBV19 . 15 TRBJ1-5
CARSNEQFF TGCGCCCGTAGCAATGAGCAGTTCTTC . TRBV10-1 . 9 TRBJ2-1
CASAGGYGYTF TGTGCCAGCGCAGGCGGTTATGGCTACACCTTC . TRBV12-3/TRBV12-4 . 11 TRBJ1-2
CASSRYHATGTGNTIYF TGTGCCAGCAGTCGTTATCACGCCACAGGGACTGGAAACACCATATATTTT . TRBV6-6 . 17 TRBJ1-3
CASSYSQGREKLFF TGTGCCAGCAGTTACTCCCAGGGGAGAGAAAAACTGTTTTTT . TRBV6-5 . 14 TRBJ1-4
CASSRELPREQYF TGTGCCAGCAGCCGGGAACTACCCCGCGAGCAGTACTTC . TRBV6-5 . 13 TRBJ2-7
CASSPSTGELFF TGCGCCAGCAGCCCAAGCACCGGGGAGCTGTTTTTT . TRBV5-1 . 12 TRBJ2-2
CASSQEQGAVYNEQFF TGCGCCAGCAGCCAAGAACAGGGGGCGGTTTACAATGAGCAGTTCTTC . TRBV4-1 TRBD1 16 TRBJ2-1